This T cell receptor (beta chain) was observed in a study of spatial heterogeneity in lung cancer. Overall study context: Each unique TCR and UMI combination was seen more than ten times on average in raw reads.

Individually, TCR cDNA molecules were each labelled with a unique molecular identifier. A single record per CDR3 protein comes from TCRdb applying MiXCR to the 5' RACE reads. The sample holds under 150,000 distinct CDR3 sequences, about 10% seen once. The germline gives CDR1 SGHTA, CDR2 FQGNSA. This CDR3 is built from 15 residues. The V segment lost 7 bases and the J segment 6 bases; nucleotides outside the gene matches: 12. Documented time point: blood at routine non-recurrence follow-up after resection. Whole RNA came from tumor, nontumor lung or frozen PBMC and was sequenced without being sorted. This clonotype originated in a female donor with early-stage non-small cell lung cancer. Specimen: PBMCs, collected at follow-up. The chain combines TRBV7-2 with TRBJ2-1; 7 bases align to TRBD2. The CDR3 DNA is TGTGCCAGCACCCTACTTGGGAGGGAGTTCAATGAGCAGTTCTTC. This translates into CASTLLGREFNEQFF.